The 27 T cell receptor beta chains in this list originate from one sample, sequenced in a study of cytomegalovirus exposure and HLA in healthy donors. Produced via immunoSEQ multiplex PCR; TCRdb's table is partial and in-frame only. The sample shows around 94,000 clones, over 85% of them seen only once. Sample: PBMCs. The receptors here all came from a woman aged 18-35 years in good health and CMV-seronegative.

The rearrangement uses TRBV9 and TRBJ2-3, with 10 bases that match TRBD2. The CDR3 sequence is 15 residues long. The germline CDR1 and CDR2 sequences are SGDLS and YYNGEE. J lost 3 bases, V lost 3 bases, and 4 bases had no gene match. CDR3 amino acids: CASSASGGETDTQYF. The DNA of the CDR3 is TGTGCCAGCAGCGCTAGCGGGGGTGAGACAGATACGCAGTATTTT.

The chain carries TRBV6-5 and TRBJ2-2, with D possibly TRBD1 on 5 matching bases. The germline V gene has CDR1 MNHEY and CDR2 SVGAGI. The CDR3 totals 13 residues. Trimming took 5 bases from V and 4 from J, leaving 8 bases between them. The CDR3 loop is CASSQGSTGELFF. Here the CDR3 DNA reads TGTGCCAGCAGTCAGGGCAGCACCGGGGAGCTGTTTTTT.

The V gene is TRBV7-2, the J gene TRBJ2-7, with D hard to call. Trimming pared 5 bases from V and 3 bases from J, leaving 8 bases between. Germline V gene data show CDR1 as SGHTA and CDR2 as FQGNSA. The CDR3 is made up of 12 amino acids. The CDR3 nucleotides read TGTGCCAGCAGCCCGCGTGGCTACGAGCAGTACTTC. Amino acids: CASSPRGYEQYF.

The chain joins TRBV13 to TRBJ2-1; D unclear. Trimming stripped 5 bases from V and 4 bases from J, with 9 bases between. This CDR3 is built from 13 residues. The germline gives CDR1 PRHDT, CDR2 FYEKMQ (reference sequence). In DNA, the CDR3 is TGTGCCAGCAGCCACCAGGATTACAATGAGCAGTTCTTC. Translated, it gives CASSHQDYNEQFF.

The J gene is TRBJ2-5, the V gene TRBV5-1; 9 nucleotides agree with TRBD1. This CDR3 spans 15 amino acids. V dropped 4 bases and J dropped 3; count of bases not matched to a gene: 7. The germline V gene has CDR1 SGHRS and CDR2 YFSETQ. CDR3 DNA: TGCGCCAGCAGCACTTCCGGGACAGGGAAAGAGACCCAGTACTTC. Its translation: CASSTSGTGKETQYF.

This sequence joins TRBV6-5 and TRBJ2-1; TRBD2 matches at 11 bases. Germline loops: CDR1 MNHEY, CDR2 SVGAGI. The CDR3 runs 14 residues. V lost 9 bases, J lost 8 bases, and 9 bases stayed unmatched. The CDR3 reads CASGLSGGAYEQFF. The CDR3 DNA reads TGTGCCAGTGGCCTTAGCGGGGGGGCCTATGAGCAGTTCTTC.

The genes are TRBV12-5 and TRBJ1-1, with D perhaps matching TRBD1 (5 bases). CDR3 length: 17 residues. V was clipped by 4 bases and J by 0 bases, with 18 bases between them. Germline V lookup: CDR1 LGHNT, CDR2 FRNRAP. CDR3 sequence reads: CASGSQGVQSMNTEAFF. CDR3 sequence (DNA): TGTGCTAGTGGTTCTCAGGGCGTCCAAAGCATGAACACTGAAGCTTTCTTT. Full variable domain (outside the CDR3, taken from reference TRBV12-5 and TRBJ1-1): DARVTQTPRHKVTEMGQEVTMRCQPILGHNTVFWYRQTMMQGLELLAYFRNRAPLDDSGMPKDRFSAEMPDATLATLKIQPSEPRDSAVYFCASGSQGVQSMNTEAFFGQGTRLTVV.

The chain combines TRBV18 with TRBJ1-4; 7 nucleotides line up with TRBD1. Germline V gene sequence: CDR1 KGHSH, CDR2 LQKENI. The CDR3 runs to 13 residues. With V trimmed by 6 bases and J by 5 bases, 3 bases remained unmatched. The CDR3: CASSPGQNEKLFF. CDR3 nucleotide sequence: TGTGCCAGCTCTCCGGGACAGAATGAAAAACTGTTTTTT.

The CDR3 is CASSPSGQVPDEQFF. In DNA, the CDR3 is TGCGCCAGCAGCCCCTCGGGACAGGTGCCCGATGAGCAGTTCTTC. This rearrangement joins TRBV5-1 to TRBJ2-1; 8 bases agree with TRBD1. V lost 4 bases, J lost 8 bases, and 11 bases stayed unmatched. The CDR3 spans 15 residues. CDR1 SGHRS and CDR2 YFSETQ come from the germline V gene.

This chain links TRBV7-8 with TRBJ2-2, with 7 positions matching TRBD1. Trimming cost V 5 bases and J 0 bases; bases outside gene matches: 9. This CDR3 is 17 amino acids long. The germline V gene encodes CDR1 SGHVS and CDR2 FQNEAQ. The DNA for the CDR3 is TGTGCCAGCAGCCCCCGACAGGGACCTTCGAACACCGGGGAGCTGTTTTTT. It translates to CASSPRQGPSNTGELFF.

This sequence joins TRBV5-1 and TRBJ1-1; D is undetermined. The CDR3 is 16 residues long. Trimming stripped 0 bases from V and 4 bases from J, with 16 bases between. Looked up from germline, CDR1 is SGHRS and CDR2 is YFSETQ. Written as DNA, the CDR3 is TGCGCCAGCAGCTTGGTCGGGGTTGACGTGAGCACTGAAGCTTTCTTT. Translating it yields CASSLVGVDVSTEAFF. Looking up the rest from reference TRBV5-1 and TRBJ1-1 gives the full variable domain: KAGVTQTPRYLIKTRGQQVTLSCSPISGHRSVSWYQQTPGQGLQFLFEYFSETQRNKGNFPGRFSGRQFSNSRSEMNVSTLELGDSALYLCASSLVGVDVSTEAFFGQGTRLTVV.

This chain uses TRBV5-1 with TRBJ2-1; D gene ambiguous. Germline V gene lookup returns CDR1 SGHRS and CDR2 YFSETQ. The CDR3 length is 12 residues. V lost 4 bases and J 2 bases, leaving 4 bases between the germline ends. Here the CDR3 reads CASSATYNEQFF. The CDR3 region has the DNA TGCGCCAGCAGCGCGACCTACAATGAGCAGTTCTTC.

This chain uses TRBV27 with TRBJ2-7; D might be TRBD2 (5 bases). V was shortened by 4 bases and J by 6 bases, with 10 bases between the two germline ends. The germline gives CDR1 MNHEY, CDR2 SMNVEV (reference sequence). There are 12 residues in the CDR3. The CDR3 DNA follows: TGTGCCAGCAGTTCAGAAGGGAGCGAGCAGTACTTC. The encoded protein is CASSSEGSEQYF.

The J gene is TRBJ1-2, the V gene TRBV15; TRBD1 aligns across 8 bases. Germline-derived CDR1 and CDR2 are LNHNV and YYDKDF (reference sequence). This CDR3 has 15 amino acids. V lost 1 base to trimming and J lost 6 bases; unmatched junction nucleotides: 7. This CDR3 is CATSRGTGSVHGYTF. In DNA form, the CDR3 reads TGTGCCACCAGCAGAGGGACAGGGTCAGTACATGGCTACACCTTC.

This clone was found once. The V call is TRBV5-1, the J call TRBJ2-7, with D unresolved. This CDR3 has 14 amino acids. Germline values: CDR1 SGHRS, CDR2 YFSETQ. V shed 0 bases and J shed 0 bases, with 7 bases lying between them. CDR3: CASSLVTFSYEQYF. The CDR3 DNA sequence: TGCGCCAGCAGCTTGGTGACATTCTCCTACGAGCAGTACTTC.

This rearrangement joins TRBV4-1 to TRBJ2-7, with D perhaps TRBD2 (6 bases). CDR1 MGHRA and CDR2 YSYEKL come from the germline V gene. The length of the CDR3 is 17 residues. Trimming took off 0 bases at V and 1 base at J, with 16 bases between the two ends. The CDR3 nucleotides are TGCGCCAGCAGCCAAGAAGGGAGGCTAGTTGCTTCCTACGAGCAGTACTTC. It encodes CASSQEGRLVASYEQYF.

This chain connects TRBV14 to TRBJ2-7; TRBD2 matches at 7 bases. The junction had 5 bases not matched to a gene; V was cut back by 0 bases and J by 0 bases. The CDR3 length is 16 residues. Germline loops: CDR1 SGHDN, CDR2 FVKESK. The CDR3 sequence is CASSQDSAGSSYEQYF. CDR3 nucleotide sequence: TGTGCCAGCAGCCAAGATTCAGCGGGGTCCTCCTACGAGCAGTACTTC.

The genes are TRBV5-1 and TRBJ2-7; 8 bases fit TRBD2. The CDR3 runs 14 residues. The ends lost 4 bases at V and 2 bases at J; junction bases unmatched: 5. Germline V lookup: CDR1 SGHRS, CDR2 YFSETQ. The CDR3: CASSPERGTYEQYF. The CDR3 bases are TGCGCCAGCAGCCCAGAGCGGGGGACCTACGAGCAGTACTTC.

The chain couples TRBV19 to TRBJ1-1; the D is unclear. The CDR3 loop spans 13 amino acids. The V end was cut by 1 base, the J end by 2 bases, with 5 bases between. The germline V gene encodes CDR1 LNHDA and CDR2 SQIVND (reference sequence). The CDR3 here is CASSIVANTEAFF. The CDR3 DNA follows: TGTGCCAGTAGTATAGTAGCTAACACTGAAGCTTTCTTT.

The gene calls are TRBV10-3 and TRBJ2-7; D is unresolved. CDR1 is ENHRY and CDR2 is SYGVKD in the germline V gene. The CDR3 covers 12 residues. Trimming pared 4 bases from V and 6 bases from J, leaving 10 bases between. The CDR3 bases are TGTGCCATCAGTGTTGGTTCGGGCGAGCAGTACTTC. It is translated as CAISVGSGEQYF.

This clone was picked up a small number of times. This rearrangement joins TRBV7-9 to TRBJ1-2, with D possibly matching TRBD1 (5 bases). CDR1 is SEHNR and CDR2 is FQNEAQ in the germline V gene (reference sequence). This CDR3 is 15 amino acids long. Trimming removed 7 bases from V and 0 bases from J, with 15 bases in between. The CDR3 nucleotides are TGTGCCAGCACGTCTATGGACACTACTAACTATGGCTACACCTTC. Its protein product is CASTSMDTTNYGYTF.

The genes are TRBV11-1 and TRBJ2-3; D is ambiguous. The length of the CDR3 is 17 residues. Trimming shortened V by 5 bases and J by 0 bases, and 18 bases separated the two germline ends. CDR1 and CDR2 (germline): SGHAT, FQDESV (reference sequence). The CDR3 region is CASSRQPPTTSTDTQYF. The CDR3 DNA reads TGTGCCAGCAGCCGACAACCCCCAACCACTAGCACAGATACGCAGTATTTT.

This clone was recorded a few times. The same CDR3 is also encoded by other DNA sequences in this sample. This rearrangement joins TRBV9 to TRBJ1-4; D unclear. CDR3 length: 14 amino acids. Trimming removed 0 bases from V and 2 bases from J, with 5 bases in between. Germline CDR1 SGDLS, CDR2 YYNGEE. This CDR3 is CASSVGQTNEKLFF. DNA for the CDR3: TGTGCCAGCAGCGTAGGGCAGACTAATGAAAAACTGTTTTTT.

This chain joins TRBV5-1 and TRBJ1-1; D is perhaps TRBD1 (5 bases). The CDR3 totals 11 residues. Per germline, CDR1 SGHRS and CDR2 YFSETQ. V shed 2 bases and J shed 11 bases, with 10 bases lying between them. CDR3: CASSFGAGAFF. The CDR3 DNA reads TGCGCCAGCAGCTTTGGGGCTGGGGCTTTCTTT. Full variable domain (rest looked up from reference TRBV5-1 and TRBJ1-1): KAGVTQTPRYLIKTRGQQVTLSCSPISGHRSVSWYQQTPGQGLQFLFEYFSETQRNKGNFPGRFSGRQFSNSRSEMNVSTLELGDSALYLCASSFGAGAFFGQGTRLTVV.

This sequence joins TRBV4-3 and TRBJ1-1; D possibly corresponds to TRBD1 (6 bases). This CDR3 has 13 residues. The germline V gene has CDR1 LGHNA and CDR2 YSLEER. The V end was cut by 0 bases, the J end by 6 bases, with 8 bases between. The CDR3 here is CASSQDRGAEAFF. CDR3 DNA sequence: TGCGCCAGCAGCCAAGACAGGGGCGCTGAAGCTTTCTTT.

This rearrangement joins TRBV2 to TRBJ2-7, with 7 positions matching TRBD2. The J segment lost 2 bases and the V segment lost 8 bases, leaving 12 bases of the junction unmatched. Germline lookup yields CDR1 SNHLY and CDR2 FYNNEI. The CDR3 loop spans 15 amino acids. CDR3 sequence reads: CASQGLGLVAYEQYF. For the CDR3, the DNA is TGTGCCAGCCAGGGCCTAGGACTAGTAGCCTACGAGCAGTACTTC.

This chain connects TRBV7-2 to TRBJ2-7; TRBD2 agrees at 9 bases. Losses at the gene ends were 5 bases for V and 6 bases for J; bases not matched to a gene: 11. The germline gives CDR1 SGHTA, CDR2 FQGNSA. This CDR3 region has 15 residues. In DNA form, the CDR3 reads TGTGCCAGCAGCCATGAAGGTAGCGGGAGAGGCGAGCAGTACTTC. Translation gives CASSHEGSGRGEQYF.